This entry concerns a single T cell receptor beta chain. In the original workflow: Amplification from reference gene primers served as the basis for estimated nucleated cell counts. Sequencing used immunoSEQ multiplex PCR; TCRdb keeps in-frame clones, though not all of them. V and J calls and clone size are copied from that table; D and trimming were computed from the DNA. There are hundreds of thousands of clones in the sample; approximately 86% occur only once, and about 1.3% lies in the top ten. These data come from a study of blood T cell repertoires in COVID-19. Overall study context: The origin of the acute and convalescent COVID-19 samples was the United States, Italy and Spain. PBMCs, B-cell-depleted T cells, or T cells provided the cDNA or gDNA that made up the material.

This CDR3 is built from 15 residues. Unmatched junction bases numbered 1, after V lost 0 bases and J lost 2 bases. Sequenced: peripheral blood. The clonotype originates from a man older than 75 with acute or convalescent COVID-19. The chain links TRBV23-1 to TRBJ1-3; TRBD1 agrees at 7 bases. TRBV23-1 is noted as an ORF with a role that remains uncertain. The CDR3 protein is CASSQSRGPGNTIYF. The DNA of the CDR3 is TGCGCCAGCAGTCAATCTAGGGGGCCTGGAAACACCATATATTTT.